This T cell receptor (beta chain) was identified in a study of CD8+ T cells in alopecia areata. Germline V gene data show CDR1 as SGHRS and CDR2 as YFSETQ. This CDR3 is built from 12 residues. With 7 bases removed from V and 9 bases from J, the gap between germline ends came to 14 bases. The study's findings and limits: Patients shared TCRs less clearly than mice did, possibly for HLA-related reasons.

As the sequencing template, cDNA was produced by extracting RNA and reverse transcribing it. The assay was immunoSEQ multiplex PCR, and TCRdb's table has in-frame clones only and misses some. This table holds about 120,000 clones, around 45% found once. As to this clone: The antigen is undetermined.

This receptor was obtained from a human donor with alopecia areata. This chain uses TRBV5-1 with TRBJ2-1, with D perhaps matching TRBD2 (6 bases). Source material: NKG2D-low CD8+ T cells sorted from blood. The CDR3 sequence is CASAAGGFEQFF. The DNA of the CDR3 is TGCGCCAGCGCCGCCGGGGGATTTGAGCAGTTCTTC.